This T cell receptor (beta chain) was documented in a study of cytomegalovirus exposure and HLA in healthy donors. Background on the study: Early on, a data release was issued that held roughly 84 million unique TCRs from HLA-typed donors. Among fewer than 500 genotyped donors, about 83% fell in the Caucasian-associated ancestry cluster.

Germline CDR1 LGHNA, CDR2 YSLEER. Trimming left V 4 bases short and J 3 bases short, with 12 bases between. This CDR3 spans 15 amino acids. Overall study findings and caveats: Most TCR beta V segments were productive about 90% or about 30% of the time in an earlier analysis.

Amplification used 60 Vbeta primers and 13 Jbeta primers. TCRdb keeps only in-frame clones here, not all; method: immunoSEQ multiplex PCR. The sample gives more than 100,000 clones, 60% to 85% of which show up once; around 1.5% is in the top ten. Note on this clone: Its matching antigen is unknown.

The sequence derives from a woman aged 40 to 50 in good health and CMV-seronegative. This chain uses TRBV4-3 with TRBJ2-2; unclear D gene. Source material: PBMCs. The CDR3 DNA follows: TGCGCCAGCAGCCGAACAGATTCTGACACCGGGGAGCTGTTTTTT. This codes for CASSRTDSDTGELFF.